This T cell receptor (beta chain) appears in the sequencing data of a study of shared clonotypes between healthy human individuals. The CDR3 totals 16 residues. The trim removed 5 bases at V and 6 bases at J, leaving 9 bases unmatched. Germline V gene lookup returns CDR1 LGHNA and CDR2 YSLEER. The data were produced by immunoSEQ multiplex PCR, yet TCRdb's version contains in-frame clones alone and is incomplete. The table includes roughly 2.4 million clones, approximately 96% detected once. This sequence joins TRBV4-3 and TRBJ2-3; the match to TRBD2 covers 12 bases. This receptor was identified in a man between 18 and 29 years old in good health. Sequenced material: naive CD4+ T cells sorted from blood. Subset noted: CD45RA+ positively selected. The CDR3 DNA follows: TGCGCCAGCAGCACCGAACTAGCGGGAGGAGACGATACGCAGTATTTT. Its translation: CASSTELAGGDDTQYF.